One sample yielded the 8 T cell receptor beta chains listed below, sequenced in a study of cytomegalovirus exposure and HLA in healthy donors. It was with 60 Vbeta and 13 Jbeta primers that the PCR ran. The repertoire was sequenced with immunoSEQ multiplex PCR; TCRdb's copy has only in-frame clones and lacks some. The table shows roughly 27,000 clones, with 62% occurring only once. The specimen sequenced was PBMCs. The receptors derive from a male donor in good health and CMV-seropositive.

This chain joins TRBV6-1 and TRBJ2-7, with TRBD2 matching 13 bases. J gave up 1 base and V 5 bases, and 2 bases lay outside the gene matches. The CDR3 is 15 residues long. Germline loops: CDR1 MNHNS, CDR2 SASEGT. CDR3 in amino acids: CASSLTSGGSYEQYF. CDR3 in DNA: TGTGCCAGCAGTTTGACTAGCGGGGGGTCCTACGAGCAGTACTTC.

The V call is TRBV10-3, the J call TRBJ2-1; 7 bases fit TRBD2. The CDR3 has 16 amino acids. The germline gives CDR1 ENHRY, CDR2 SYGVKD. After removal of 0 bases from V and 6 bases from J, the junction contained 8 bases not matched to a gene. The CDR3 region is CAISESTGGSTNEQFF. The CDR3, as DNA: TGTGCCATCAGTGAGTCGACGGGCGGGAGTACCAATGAGCAGTTCTTC.

CDR3 nucleotide sequence: TGTGCCAGCAGTGCGTCAGGGTTGAATGAAAAACTGTTTTTT. Translating it yields CASSASGLNEKLFF. The J gene is TRBJ1-4, the V gene TRBV2, with D possibly being TRBD1 (5 bases). V was pared by 4 bases and J by 5 bases, with 11 bases between. The CDR3 has 14 residues. Germline V lookup: CDR1 SNHLY, CDR2 FYNNEI.

V usage is TRBV6-5 and J usage is TRBJ2-7; 7 bases fit TRBD2. There are 15 residues in the CDR3. Trimming took 6 bases from V and 3 from J; bases not matched to a gene: 11. Germline CDR1 reads MNHEY; CDR2 reads SVGAGI. CDR3 sequence reads: CASRTGGTKSYEQYF. In DNA, the CDR3 is TGTGCCAGCAGAACCGGGGGGACCAAGAGCTACGAGCAGTACTTC.

V gene TRBV15 combines with J gene TRBJ1-1, with D unclear. The CDR3 runs to 15 residues. V dropped 0 bases and J dropped 7 bases, with 15 bases sitting between them. Germline CDR1 is LNHNV and CDR2 is YYDKDF (reference sequence). This CDR3 reads CATSRDFGGDVEAFF. Here the CDR3 DNA reads TGTGCCACCAGCAGAGATTTCGGAGGTGATGTTGAAGCTTTCTTT. Variable domain in full (rest from reference TRBV15 and TRBJ1-1): DAMVIQNPRYQVTQFGKPVTLSCSQTLNHNVMYWYQQKSSQAPKLLFHYYDKDFNNEADTPDNFQSRRPNTSFCFLDIRSPGLGDTAMYLCATSRDFGGDVEAFFGQGTRLTVV.

The chain has TRBV7-6 and TRBJ2-7, with 9 bases that match TRBD2. J lost 1 base, V lost 8 bases, and 6 bases had no gene match. The CDR3 has 14 residues. Germline V gene sequence: CDR1 SGHVS, CDR2 FNYEAQ. The CDR3, as DNA: TGTGCCAGCTCCGGGGGACTAGCATCCTACGAGCAGTACTTC. The encoded protein is CASSGGLASYEQYF.

DNA for the CDR3: TGCGCCAGCAGCAGGGAGATAGGCTACGAGCAGTACTTC. This translates into CASSREIGYEQYF. The chain recombines TRBV4-1 with TRBJ2-7; D is perhaps TRBD2 (5 bases). Germline V CDR1 and CDR2: MGHRA, YSYEKL. The ends were cut back, 5 bases at V and 3 bases at J, with 11 bases in the middle. This CDR3 comprises 13 residues.

A word on this clone: The junction departs from germline at one end; a sequencing error may be responsible. The chain employs TRBV6-1 and TRBJ2-2, with 12 bases matching TRBD2. The germline gives CDR1 MNHNS, CDR2 SASEGT. The CDR3 covers 17 residues. CDR3 nucleotide sequence: TGTGCCAGTAGTGCCCTAGCGGGAGGGTCCCGTGACGGGGAGCTGTTTTTT. It codes for CASSALAGGSRDGELFF.